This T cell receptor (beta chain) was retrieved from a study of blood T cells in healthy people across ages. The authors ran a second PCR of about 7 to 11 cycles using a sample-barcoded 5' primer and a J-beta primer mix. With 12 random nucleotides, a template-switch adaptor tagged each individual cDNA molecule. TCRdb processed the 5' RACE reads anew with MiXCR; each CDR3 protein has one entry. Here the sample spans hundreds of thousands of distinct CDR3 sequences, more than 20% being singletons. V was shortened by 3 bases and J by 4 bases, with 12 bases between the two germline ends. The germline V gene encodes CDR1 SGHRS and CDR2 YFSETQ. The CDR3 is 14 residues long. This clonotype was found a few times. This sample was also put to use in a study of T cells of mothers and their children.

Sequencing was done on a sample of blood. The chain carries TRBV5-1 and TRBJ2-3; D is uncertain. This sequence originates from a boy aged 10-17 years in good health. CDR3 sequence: CASSSEERSDTQYF. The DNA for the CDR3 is TGCGCCAGCAGCTCCGAGGAGAGGTCAGATACGCAGTATTTT. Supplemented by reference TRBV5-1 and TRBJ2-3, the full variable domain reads KAGVTQTPRYLIKTRGQQVTLSCSPISGHRSVSWYQQTPGQGLQFLFEYFSETQRNKGNFPGRFSGRQFSNSRSEMNVSTLELGDSALYLCASSSEERSDTQYFGPGTRLTVL.